The source of this TCR beta chain is a study of OX40 agonist ivuxolimab in advanced cancers. Study context: One patient with hepatocellular carcinoma and two with cutaneous melanoma, three in all, had partial responses. Study observations and caveats: The mean number of expanded clones was higher in CD8+ T cells than in CD4+. Some of the lowest clonal expansion was seen in partial responders at 0.1-3.0 mg/kg.

Turning to this clone: As yet, its antigen is unknown.

Exclusion of a patient followed from autoimmune disease history or systemic immunosuppression. Measured with immunoSEQ multiplex PCR; TCRdb has only the in-frame clones, and not every one. The repertoire consists of about 7,200 clones, with about 70% occurring once and the leading ten covering 20% to 25%. The source is an adult with an advanced solid tumor such as melanoma, head and neck, liver or kidney cancer. Sequencing was performed on CD4+ or CD8+ T cells sorted from blood, taken in a trial of the OX40 agonist ivuxolimab.

CDR3 region: CASTINPNQPQHF. CDR3 DNA: TGTGCCAGTACCATAAACCCAAATCAGCCCCAGCATTTT. The genes are TRBV19 and TRBJ1-5; D ambiguous. Germline V CDR1 and CDR2: LNHDA, SQIVND (reference sequence). This CDR3 spans 13 amino acids. Between the trimmed V and J ends, which lost 7 bases and 4 bases, there was a span of 11 bases.